The T cell receptor (beta chain) under discussion was sequenced for a study of T cell clonotyping in hematopoietic cell transplantation. J was trimmed by 10 bases and V by 2 bases; bases with no gene match: 4. Germline CDR1 MDHEN, CDR2 SYDVKM. The CDR3 is 13 residues long. Produced via immunoSEQ multiplex PCR; TCRdb's table is partial and in-frame only. The table has about 36,000 clones, over 85% seen once. With regard to this clone: Its target is unknown.

Study conclusions and caveats: No sorting was done, leaving CD4 and CD8 contributions mixed. After transplant, recipient diversity fell while pathologically expanded clonotypes grew through day 180.

Time point here: recipient sample about 28 days before transplant, after cytoreduction. Recipients were bled about 28 days pretransplant and at posttransplant days 30, 100, 180. This chain links TRBV28 with TRBJ2-2; TRBD2 matches 7 bases. Material: peripheral blood mononuclear cells, obtained before stem cell transplant. The TCR comes from a man in his forties or fifties with chronic myeloid leukemia. Some clones in this sample may be carry-over from other donors' samples. This chain's CDR3 is CASSLMGGVELFF. In DNA form, the CDR3 reads TGTGCCAGCAGTTTAATGGGAGGGGTGGAGCTGTTTTTT. Filled out from reference TRBV28 and TRBJ2-2, the complete variable domain reads DVKVTQSSRYLVKRTGEKVFLECVQDMDHENMFWYRQDPGLGLRLIYFSYDVKMKEKGDIPEGYSVSREKKERFSLILESASTNQTSMYLCASSLMGGVELFFGEGSRLTVL.